The present TCR beta chain was sequenced within a study of T-cell reconstitution after alpha-beta-depleted transplantation in children. Unique molecular identifiers were incorporated into the prepared TCRbeta library. TCRdb reprocessed the PCR reads via MiXCR and lists one record per CDR3 protein. The data show around 700,000 distinct CDR3 sequences, about 12% seen once. Study results and caveats: Fresh T-cell production supplied most of the T-cell counts and diversity seen one year after transplant. Several hundred rapidly expanded clones from non-depleted graft cells reportedly supplied alpha-beta T cells about two months post-transplant. The study traced high day-60 TCRbeta diversity in some patients to surviving recipient T cells and thymic progenitors.

This clonotype has ten or more counts. Its target is not known. This TCR was sampled from a girl aged 2 to 10 with congenital amegakaryocytic thrombocytopenia, due to receive a stem cell transplant. The sample here was PBMCs, taken before TCRalphabeta/CD19-depleted stem cell transplant.

The CDR3 protein is CSALGLAGEARTQYF. The CDR3 region has the DNA TGCAGTGCCCTCGGACTAGCGGGAGAGGCCCGTACGCAGTATTTT. This chain connects TRBV20-1 to TRBJ2-3; 13 bases are shared with TRBD2. Per the germline V gene, CDR1 is DFQATT and CDR2 is SNEGSKA (reference sequence). This CDR3 has 15 amino acids. The ends lost 6 bases at V and 8 bases at J; junction bases unmatched: 11.